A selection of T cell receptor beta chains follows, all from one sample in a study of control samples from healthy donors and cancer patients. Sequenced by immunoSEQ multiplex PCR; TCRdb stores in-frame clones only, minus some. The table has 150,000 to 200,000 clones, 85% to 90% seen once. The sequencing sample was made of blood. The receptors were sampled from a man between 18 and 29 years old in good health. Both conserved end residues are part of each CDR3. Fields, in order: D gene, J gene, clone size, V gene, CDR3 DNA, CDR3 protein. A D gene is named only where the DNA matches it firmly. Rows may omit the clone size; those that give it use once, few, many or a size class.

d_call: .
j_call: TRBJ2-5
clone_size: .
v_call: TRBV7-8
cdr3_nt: TGTGCCAGCCATCCCAGGGGCGGGGAGACCCAGTACTTC
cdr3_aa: CASHPRGGETQYF

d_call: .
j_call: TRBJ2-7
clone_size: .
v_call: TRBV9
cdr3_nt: TGTGCCAGCAGCGTAGGCGTCTGGCGGGACGAGCAGTACTTC
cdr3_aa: CASSVGVWRDEQYF

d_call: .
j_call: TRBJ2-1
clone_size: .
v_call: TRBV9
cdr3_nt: TGTGCCAGCAGCCCCAGGGTCCAGCTGGACAATGAGCAGTTCTTC
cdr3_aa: CASSPRVQLDNEQFF

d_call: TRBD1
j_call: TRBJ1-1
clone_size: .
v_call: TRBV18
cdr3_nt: TGTGCCACCGGGGACAGGAACACTGAAGCTTTCTTT
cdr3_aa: CATGDRNTEAFF

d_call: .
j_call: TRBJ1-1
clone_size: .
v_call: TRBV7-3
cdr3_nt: TGTGCCAGCAGCGCCACAGGGTCGTACACTGAAGCTTTCTTT
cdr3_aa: CASSATGSYTEAFF

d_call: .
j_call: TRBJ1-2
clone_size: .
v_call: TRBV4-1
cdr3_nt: TGCGCCAGCAGCCAAGATCTGGGGGGCAGCTATGGCTACACCTTC
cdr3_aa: CASSQDLGGSYGYTF

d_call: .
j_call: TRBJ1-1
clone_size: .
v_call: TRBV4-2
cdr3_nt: TGTGCCAGCAGCCAAGCCCCGGGGGGGAACACTGAAGCTTTCTTT
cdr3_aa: CASSQAPGGNTEAFF

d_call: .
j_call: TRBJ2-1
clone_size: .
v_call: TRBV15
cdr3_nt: TGTGCCACCAGCAGAGGGCTCAATGAGCAGTTCTTC
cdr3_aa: CATSRGLNEQFF

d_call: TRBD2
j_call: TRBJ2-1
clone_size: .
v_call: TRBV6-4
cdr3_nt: TGTGCCAGCAGTGACTCCTCGACCGGGACTAGCGTGTTCAATGAGCAGTTCTTC
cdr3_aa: CASSDSSTGTSVFNEQFF

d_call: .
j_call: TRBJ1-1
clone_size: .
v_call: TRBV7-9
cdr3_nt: TGTGCCACCACGAACACTGAAGCTTTCTTT
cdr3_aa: CATTNTEAFF

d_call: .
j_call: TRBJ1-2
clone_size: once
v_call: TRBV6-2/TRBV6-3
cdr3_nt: TGTGCCAGCATCCCAAAAAAAGCGCGCAACTATGGCTACACCTTC
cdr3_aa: CASIPKKARNYGYTF

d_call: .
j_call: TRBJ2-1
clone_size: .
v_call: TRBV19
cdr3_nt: TGTGCCAGTAGCGCGACAGGTTACAATGAGCAGTTCTTC
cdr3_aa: CASSATGYNEQFF

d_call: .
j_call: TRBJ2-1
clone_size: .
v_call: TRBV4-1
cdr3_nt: TGCGCCAGCAGCCAAGGGCTAAGGGCGGGGGAGCAGTTCTTC
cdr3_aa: CASSQGLRAGEQFF

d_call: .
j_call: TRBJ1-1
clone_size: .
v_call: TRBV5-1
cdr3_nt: TGCGCCAGCAGCTTGGACAGGGTGGGGAACACTGAAGCTTTCTTT
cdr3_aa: CASSLDRVGNTEAFF

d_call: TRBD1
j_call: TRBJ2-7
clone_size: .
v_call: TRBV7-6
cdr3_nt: TGTGCCAGCAGCTTCGGACAGGGGGGGACCTACGAGCAGTACTTC
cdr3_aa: CASSFGQGGTYEQYF

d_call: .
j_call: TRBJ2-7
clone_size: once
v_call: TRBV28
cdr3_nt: TGTGCCAGCAATCCGGAAGGGGGTCGGAGCTACGAGCAGTACTTC
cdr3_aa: CASNPEGGRSYEQYF

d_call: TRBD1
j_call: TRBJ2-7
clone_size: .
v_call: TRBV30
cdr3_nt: TGTGCCTGGAGAAGCACAGGGGGCCGCTACGAGCAGTACTTC
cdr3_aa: CAWRSTGGRYEQYF

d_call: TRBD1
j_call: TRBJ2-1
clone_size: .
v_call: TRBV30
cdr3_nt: TGTGCCTGGAACAGGGGGAACAACAATGAGCAGTTCTTC
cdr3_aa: CAWNRGNNNEQFF

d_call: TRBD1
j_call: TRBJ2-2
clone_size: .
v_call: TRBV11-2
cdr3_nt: TGTGCCAGCAGTCTAGGGGGCGGAGCGGACCCCACCGGGGAGCTGTTTTTT
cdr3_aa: CASSLGGGADPTGELFF

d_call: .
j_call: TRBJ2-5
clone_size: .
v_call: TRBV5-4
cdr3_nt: TGTGCCAGCAGCCCCTGGAGGGGAAGGGAGACCCAGTACTTC
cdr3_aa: CASSPWRGRETQYF

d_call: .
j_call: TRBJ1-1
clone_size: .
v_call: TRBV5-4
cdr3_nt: TGTGCCAGCAGCTTGCGCGGCCCCTACACTGAAGCTTTCTTT
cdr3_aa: CASSLRGPYTEAFF

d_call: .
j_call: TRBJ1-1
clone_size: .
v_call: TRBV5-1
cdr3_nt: TGCGCCAGCAGCTTGTTAGTCGGGGGGAACACTGAAGCTTTCTTT
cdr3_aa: CASSLLVGGNTEAFF

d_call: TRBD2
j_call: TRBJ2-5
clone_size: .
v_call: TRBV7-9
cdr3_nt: TGTGCCAGCAGCTTAGCAACTAGCGGGGGGCAACACCAAGAGACCCAGTACTTC
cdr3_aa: CASSLATSGGQHQETQYF

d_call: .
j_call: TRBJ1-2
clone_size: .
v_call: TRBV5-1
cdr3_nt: TGCGCCAGCAGCTTGGAAGTAGGGAACTATGGCTACACCTTC
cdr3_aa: CASSLEVGNYGYTF

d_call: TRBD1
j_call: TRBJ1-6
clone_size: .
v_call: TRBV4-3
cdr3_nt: TGCGCCAGCAGCCAAGATCGGCGGACAGGGGAAAATTCACCCCTCCACTTT
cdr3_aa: CASSQDRRTGENSPLHF

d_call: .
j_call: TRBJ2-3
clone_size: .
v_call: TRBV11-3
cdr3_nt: TGTGCCAGCAGCACAGGGAGCACAGATACGCAGTATTTT
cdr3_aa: CASSTGSTDTQYF

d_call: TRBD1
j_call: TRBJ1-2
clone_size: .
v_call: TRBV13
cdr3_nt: TGTGCCAGCAGCCTGGGACAGGGGGCTGGCTACACCTTC
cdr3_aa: CASSLGQGAGYTF

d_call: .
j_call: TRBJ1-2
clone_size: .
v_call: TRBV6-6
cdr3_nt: TGTGCCAGCAGTTACGAGGAGGCCTATGGCTACACCTTC
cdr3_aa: CASSYEEAYGYTF

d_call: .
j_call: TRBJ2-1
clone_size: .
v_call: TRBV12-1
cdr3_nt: TGTGCCAGCCTCGATTGCCGTAATGAGCAGTTCTTC
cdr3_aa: CASLDCRNEQFF

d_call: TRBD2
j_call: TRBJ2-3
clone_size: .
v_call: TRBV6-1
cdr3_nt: TGTGCCAGCAGTGAATCTGGCGGGGGGGCAGATACGCAGTATTTT
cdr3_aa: CASSESGGGADTQYF

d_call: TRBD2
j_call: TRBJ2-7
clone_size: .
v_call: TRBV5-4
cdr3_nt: TGTGCCAGCAGCCAAGGTAGCGGGCTTGCCTACGAGCAGTACTTC
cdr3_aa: CASSQGSGLAYEQYF

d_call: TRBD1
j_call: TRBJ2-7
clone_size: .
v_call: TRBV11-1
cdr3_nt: TGTGCCAGCAGCTTAGCCGACAGGGGAGCGTACGAGCAGTACTTC
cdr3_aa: CASSLADRGAYEQYF

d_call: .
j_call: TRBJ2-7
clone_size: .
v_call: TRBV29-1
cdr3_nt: TGCAGCGTTGATGGGGACTCGCCCTCCTACGAGCAGTACTTC
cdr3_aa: CSVDGDSPSYEQYF

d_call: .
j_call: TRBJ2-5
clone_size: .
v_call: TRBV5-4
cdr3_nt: TGTGCCAGCAGCTTGGGAACCTCAGGGGAAGAGACCCAGTACTTC
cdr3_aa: CASSLGTSGEETQYF

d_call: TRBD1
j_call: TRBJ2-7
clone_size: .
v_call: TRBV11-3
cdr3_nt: TGTGCCAGCAGCTTGGGGACAGACTACGAGCAGTACTTC
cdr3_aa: CASSLGTDYEQYF

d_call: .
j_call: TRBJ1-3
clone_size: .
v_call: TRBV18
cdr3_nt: TGTGCCAGCTCACCTGTTAGTGGTGATGGAAACACCATATATTTT
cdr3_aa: CASSPVSGDGNTIYF

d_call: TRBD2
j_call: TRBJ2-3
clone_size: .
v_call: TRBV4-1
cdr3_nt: TGCGCCAGCAGCCAACCGTACGGGCGGGGGGATGGCACAGATACGCAGTATTTT
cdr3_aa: CASSQPYGRGDGTDTQYF

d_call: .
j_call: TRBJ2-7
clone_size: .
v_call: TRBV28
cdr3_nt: TGTGCCAGCCTCACCGCAGGGAAGTCCTACGAGCAGTACTTC
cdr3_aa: CASLTAGKSYEQYF

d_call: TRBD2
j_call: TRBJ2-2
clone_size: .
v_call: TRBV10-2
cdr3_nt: TGCGCCACCTCCGGACTAGCCCTGGCGAACACCGGGGAGCTGTTTTTT
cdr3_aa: CATSGLALANTGELFF

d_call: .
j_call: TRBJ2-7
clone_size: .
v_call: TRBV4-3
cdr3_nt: TGCGCCAGCAGCCAAAGTTTGGTGAATTTCGGGGAGCAGTACTTC
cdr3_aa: CASSQSLVNFGEQYF

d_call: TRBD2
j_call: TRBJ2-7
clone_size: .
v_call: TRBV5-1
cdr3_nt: TGCGCCAGCCGGGACTACATAGAAAACGAGCAGTACTTC
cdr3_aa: CASRDYIENEQYF

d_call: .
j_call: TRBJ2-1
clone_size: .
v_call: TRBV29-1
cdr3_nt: TGCAGCGTCCGCAGGAATGAGCAGTTCTTC
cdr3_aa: CSVRRNEQFF

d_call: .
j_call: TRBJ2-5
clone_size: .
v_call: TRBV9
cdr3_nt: TGTGCCAGCAGCGCGGGGGACCAAGAGACCCAGTACTTC
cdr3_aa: CASSAGDQETQYF

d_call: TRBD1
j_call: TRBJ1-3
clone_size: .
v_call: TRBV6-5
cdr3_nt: TGTGCCAGCAGTTACTCGGGACAGGTCTCTGGAAACACCATATATTTT
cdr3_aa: CASSYSGQVSGNTIYF

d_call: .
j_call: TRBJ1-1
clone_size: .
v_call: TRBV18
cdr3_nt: TGTGCCAGCTCACCGGACATCAACACTGAAGCTTTCTTT
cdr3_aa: CASSPDINTEAFF

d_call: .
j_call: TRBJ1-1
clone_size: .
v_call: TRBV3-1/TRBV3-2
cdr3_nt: TGTGCCAGCAGCCAAGGAGCCTCGAACACTGAAGCTTTCTTT
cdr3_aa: CASSQGASNTEAFF

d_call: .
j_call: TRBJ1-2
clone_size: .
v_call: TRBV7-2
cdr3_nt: TGTGCCAGCAGCTTGGCCGTAGTCGGTGGCTACACCTTC
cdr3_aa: CASSLAVVGGYTF

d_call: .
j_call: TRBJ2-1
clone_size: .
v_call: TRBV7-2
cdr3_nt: TGTGCCAGCACGACATACTCCTACAATGAGCAGTTCTTC
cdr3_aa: CASTTYSYNEQFF

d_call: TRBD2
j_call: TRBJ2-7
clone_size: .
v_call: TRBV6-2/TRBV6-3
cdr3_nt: TGTGCCAGCAGTTTCAGCGGGGGGGCTGAATACGAGCAGTACTTC
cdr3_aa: CASSFSGGAEYEQYF

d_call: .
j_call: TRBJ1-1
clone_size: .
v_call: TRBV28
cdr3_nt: TGTGCCAGCAGTTTCCGGTACGTTGTGAACACTGAAGCTTTCTTT
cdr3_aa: CASSFRYVVNTEAFF

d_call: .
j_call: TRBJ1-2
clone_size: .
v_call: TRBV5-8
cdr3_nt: TGTGCCAGCAGCTTAAGGACGGGACTCTATGGCTACACCTTC
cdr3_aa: CASSLRTGLYGYTF

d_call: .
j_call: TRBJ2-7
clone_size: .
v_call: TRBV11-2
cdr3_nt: TGTGCCAGCAGCTTAGATCATGAGGGCCCCGAGCAGTACTTC
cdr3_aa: CASSLDHEGPEQYF

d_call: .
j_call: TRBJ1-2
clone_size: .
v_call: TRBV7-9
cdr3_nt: TGTGCCAGCAGCTTAGACACGGATGGCTACACCTTC
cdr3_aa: CASSLDTDGYTF